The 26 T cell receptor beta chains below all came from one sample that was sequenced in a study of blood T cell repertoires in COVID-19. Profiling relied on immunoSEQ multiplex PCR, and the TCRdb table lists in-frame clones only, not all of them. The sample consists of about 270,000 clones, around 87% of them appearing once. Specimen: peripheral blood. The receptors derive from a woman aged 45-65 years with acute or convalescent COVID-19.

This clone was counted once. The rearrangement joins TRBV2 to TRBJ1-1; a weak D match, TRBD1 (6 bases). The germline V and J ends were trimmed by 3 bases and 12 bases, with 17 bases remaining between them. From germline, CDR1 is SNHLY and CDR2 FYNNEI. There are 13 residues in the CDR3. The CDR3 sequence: CASSENGGAVSFF. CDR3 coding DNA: TGTGCCAGCAGTGAGAATGGGGGCGCGGTGTCTTTCTTT.

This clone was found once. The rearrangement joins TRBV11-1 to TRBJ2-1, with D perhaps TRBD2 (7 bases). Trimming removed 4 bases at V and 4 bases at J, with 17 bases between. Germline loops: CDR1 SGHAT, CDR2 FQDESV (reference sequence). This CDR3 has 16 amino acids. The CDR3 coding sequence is TGTGCCAGCAGCTCCTGGGGGGGCGCCGATTACAATGAGCAGTTCTTC. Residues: CASSSWGGADYNEQFF.

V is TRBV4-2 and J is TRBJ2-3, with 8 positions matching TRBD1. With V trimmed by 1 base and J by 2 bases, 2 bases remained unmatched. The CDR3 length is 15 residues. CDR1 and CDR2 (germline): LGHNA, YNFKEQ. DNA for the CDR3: TGTGCCAGCAGCCAAGCGACAGGGGCCACAGATACGCAGTATTTT. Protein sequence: CASSQATGATDTQYF.

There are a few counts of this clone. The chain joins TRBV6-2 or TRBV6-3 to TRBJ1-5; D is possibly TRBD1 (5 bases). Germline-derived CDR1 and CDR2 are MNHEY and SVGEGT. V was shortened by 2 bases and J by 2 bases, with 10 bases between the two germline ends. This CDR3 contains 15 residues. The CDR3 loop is CASSYVQGGNQPQHF. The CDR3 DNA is TGTGCCAGCAGTTACGTCCAGGGCGGCAATCAGCCCCAGCATTTT.

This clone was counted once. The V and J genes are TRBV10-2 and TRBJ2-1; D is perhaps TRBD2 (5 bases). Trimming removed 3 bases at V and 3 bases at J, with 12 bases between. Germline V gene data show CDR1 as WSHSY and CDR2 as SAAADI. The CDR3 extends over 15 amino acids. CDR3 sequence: CASSEWETRYNEQFF. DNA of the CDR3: TGCGCCAGCAGTGAATGGGAGACCCGCTACAATGAGCAGTTCTTC.

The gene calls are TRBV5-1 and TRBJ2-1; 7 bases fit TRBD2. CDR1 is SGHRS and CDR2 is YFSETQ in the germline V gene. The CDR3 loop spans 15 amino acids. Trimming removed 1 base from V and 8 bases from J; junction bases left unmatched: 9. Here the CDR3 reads CASSLMGGSADEQFF. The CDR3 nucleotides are TGCGCCAGCAGCTTGATGGGGGGGAGTGCGGATGAGCAGTTCTTC.

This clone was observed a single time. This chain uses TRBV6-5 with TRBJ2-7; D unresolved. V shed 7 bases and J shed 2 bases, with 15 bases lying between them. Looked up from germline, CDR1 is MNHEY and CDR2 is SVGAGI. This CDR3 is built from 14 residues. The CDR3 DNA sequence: TGTGCCAGCACCGGAACTTACAGTCCCTACGAGCAGTACTTC. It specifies CASTGTYSPYEQYF.

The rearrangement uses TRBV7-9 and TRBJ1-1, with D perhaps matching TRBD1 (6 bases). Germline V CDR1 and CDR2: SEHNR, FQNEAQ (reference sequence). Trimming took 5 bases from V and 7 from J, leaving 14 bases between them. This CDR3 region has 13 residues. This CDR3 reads CASSPPGQIEAFF. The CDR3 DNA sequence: TGTGCCAGCAGCCCCCCGGGACAAATTGAAGCTTTCTTT.

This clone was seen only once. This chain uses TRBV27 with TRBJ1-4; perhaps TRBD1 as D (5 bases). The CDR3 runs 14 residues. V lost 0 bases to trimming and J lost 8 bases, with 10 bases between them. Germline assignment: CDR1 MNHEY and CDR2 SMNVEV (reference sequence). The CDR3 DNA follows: TGTGCCAGCAGTTTATCCAGGGTTGAGGAAAAACTGTTTTTT. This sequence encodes CASSLSRVEEKLFF.

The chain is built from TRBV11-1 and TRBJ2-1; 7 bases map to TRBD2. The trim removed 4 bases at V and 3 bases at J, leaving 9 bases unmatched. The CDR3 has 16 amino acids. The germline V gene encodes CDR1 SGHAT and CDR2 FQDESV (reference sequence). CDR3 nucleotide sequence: TGTGCCAGCAGCTCTCAAGCGGGAAAGAGCTACAATGAGCAGTTCTTC. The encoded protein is CASSSQAGKSYNEQFF.

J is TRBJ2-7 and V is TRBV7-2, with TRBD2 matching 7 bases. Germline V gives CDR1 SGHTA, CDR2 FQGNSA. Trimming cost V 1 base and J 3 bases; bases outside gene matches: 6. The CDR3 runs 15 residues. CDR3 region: CASSLGREGIYEQYF. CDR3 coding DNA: TGTGCCAGCAGCTTAGGGAGGGAGGGGATCTACGAGCAGTACTTC.

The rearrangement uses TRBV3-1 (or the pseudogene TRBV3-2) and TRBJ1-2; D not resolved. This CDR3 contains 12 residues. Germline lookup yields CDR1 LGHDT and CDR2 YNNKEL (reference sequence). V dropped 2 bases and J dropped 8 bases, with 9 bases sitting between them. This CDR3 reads CASSQNARGYTF. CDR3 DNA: TGTGCCAGCAGCCAAAATGCGCGAGGCTACACCTTC.

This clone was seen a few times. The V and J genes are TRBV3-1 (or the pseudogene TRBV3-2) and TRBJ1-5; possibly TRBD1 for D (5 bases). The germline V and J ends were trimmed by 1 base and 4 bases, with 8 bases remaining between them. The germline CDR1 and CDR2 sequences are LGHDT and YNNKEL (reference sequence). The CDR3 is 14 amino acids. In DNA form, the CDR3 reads TGTGCCAGCAGCCAAGCAGGGTATAATCAGCCCCAGCATTTT. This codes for CASSQAGYNQPQHF.

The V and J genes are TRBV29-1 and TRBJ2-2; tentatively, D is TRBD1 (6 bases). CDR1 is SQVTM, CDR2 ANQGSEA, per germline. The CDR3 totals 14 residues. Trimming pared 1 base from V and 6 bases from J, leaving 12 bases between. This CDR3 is CSVEAGVSAGELFF. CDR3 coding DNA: TGCAGCGTTGAAGCAGGGGTATCCGCCGGGGAGCTGTTTTTT.

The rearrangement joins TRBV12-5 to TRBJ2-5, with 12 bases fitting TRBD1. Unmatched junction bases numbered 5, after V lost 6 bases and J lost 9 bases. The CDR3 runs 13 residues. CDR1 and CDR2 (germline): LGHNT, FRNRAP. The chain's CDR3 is CASGLGQGAPQYF. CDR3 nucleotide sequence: TGTGCTAGTGGCCTGGGACAGGGGGCTCCCCAGTACTTC.

CDR3 DNA sequence: TGTGCCAGCAAAGCCAGGGGATTGAAGACTGGGGCCAACGTCCTGACTTTC. This codes for CASKARGLKTGANVLTF. The rearrangement uses TRBV27 and TRBJ2-6; D may be TRBD1 (6 bases). Trimming took off 7 bases at V and 2 bases at J, with 18 bases between the two ends. The V gene's germline CDR1 is MNHEY and CDR2 SMNVEV (reference sequence). The CDR3 spans 17 residues.

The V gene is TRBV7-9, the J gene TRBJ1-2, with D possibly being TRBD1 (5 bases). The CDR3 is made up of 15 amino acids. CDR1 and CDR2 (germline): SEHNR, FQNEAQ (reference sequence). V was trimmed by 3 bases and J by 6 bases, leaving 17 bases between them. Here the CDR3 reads CASSLARGGTDGYTF. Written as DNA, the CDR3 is TGTGCCAGCAGCTTGGCCCGAGGAGGGACCGATGGCTACACCTTC.

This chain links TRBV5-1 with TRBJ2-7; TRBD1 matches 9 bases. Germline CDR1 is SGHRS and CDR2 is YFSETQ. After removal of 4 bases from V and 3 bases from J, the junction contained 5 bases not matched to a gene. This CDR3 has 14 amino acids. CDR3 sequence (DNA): TGCGCCAGCAGCCCGGGACAGGGTAACTACGAGCAGTACTTC. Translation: CASSPGQGNYEQYF.

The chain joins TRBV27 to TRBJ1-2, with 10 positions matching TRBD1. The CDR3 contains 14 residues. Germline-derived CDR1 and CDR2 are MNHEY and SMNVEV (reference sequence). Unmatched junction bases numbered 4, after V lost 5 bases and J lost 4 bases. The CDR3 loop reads CASSRRTGGYGYTF. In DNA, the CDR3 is TGTGCCAGCAGTAGAAGGACAGGGGGCTATGGCTACACCTTC.

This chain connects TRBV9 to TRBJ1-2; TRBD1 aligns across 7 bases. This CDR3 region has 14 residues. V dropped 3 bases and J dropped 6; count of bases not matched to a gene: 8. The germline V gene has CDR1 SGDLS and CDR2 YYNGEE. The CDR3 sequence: CASSARDRVDGYTF. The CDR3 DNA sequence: TGTGCCAGCAGCGCCCGAGACAGGGTGGATGGCTACACCTTC.

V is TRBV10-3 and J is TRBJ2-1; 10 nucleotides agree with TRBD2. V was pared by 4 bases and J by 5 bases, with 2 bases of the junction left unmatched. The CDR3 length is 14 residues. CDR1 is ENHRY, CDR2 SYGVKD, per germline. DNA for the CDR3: TGTGCCATCAGTGTAGCGGGAGGCCACAATGAGCAGTTCTTC. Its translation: CAISVAGGHNEQFF.

The CDR3 here is CASSEATPQETQYF. CDR3 nucleotide sequence: TGTGCCAGCAGTGAAGCAACACCCCAAGAGACCCAGTACTTC. The J gene is TRBJ2-5, the V gene TRBV2, with D hard to call. Germline assignment: CDR1 SNHLY and CDR2 FYNNEI. The CDR3 extends over 14 amino acids. V lost 0 bases, J lost 1 base, and 6 bases lay in between.

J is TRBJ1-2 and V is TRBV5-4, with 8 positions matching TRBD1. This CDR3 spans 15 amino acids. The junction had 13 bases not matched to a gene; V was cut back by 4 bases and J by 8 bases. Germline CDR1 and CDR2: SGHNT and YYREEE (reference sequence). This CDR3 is CASSHGQGRNLGYTF. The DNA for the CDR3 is TGTGCCAGCAGCCACGGACAGGGTAGGAATTTGGGCTACACCTTC.

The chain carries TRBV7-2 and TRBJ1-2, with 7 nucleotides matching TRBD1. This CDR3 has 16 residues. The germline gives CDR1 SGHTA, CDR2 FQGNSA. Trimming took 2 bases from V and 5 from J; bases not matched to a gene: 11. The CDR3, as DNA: TGTGCCAGCAGCTTATTGGGGACAGTGACTTTATATGGCTACACCTTC. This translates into CASSLLGTVTLYGYTF. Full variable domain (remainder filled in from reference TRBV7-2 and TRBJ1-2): GAGVSQSPSNKVTEKGKDVELRCDPISGHTALYWYRQSLGQGLEFLIYFQGNSAPDKSGLPSDRFSAERTGGSVSTLTIQRTQQEDSAVYLCASSLLGTVTLYGYTFGSGTRLTVV.

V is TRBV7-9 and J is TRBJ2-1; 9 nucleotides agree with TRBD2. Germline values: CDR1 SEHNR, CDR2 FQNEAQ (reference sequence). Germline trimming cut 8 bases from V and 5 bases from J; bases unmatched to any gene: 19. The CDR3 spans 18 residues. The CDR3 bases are TGTGCCAGCCCGAGTGGGGCTAGCGGGATTCCTCTTGACAATGAGCAGTTCTTC. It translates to CASPSGASGIPLDNEQFF.

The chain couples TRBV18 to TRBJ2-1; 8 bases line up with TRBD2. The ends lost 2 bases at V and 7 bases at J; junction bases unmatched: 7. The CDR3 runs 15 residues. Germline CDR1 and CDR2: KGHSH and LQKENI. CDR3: CASSPGRLAKNEQFF. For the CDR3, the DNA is TGTGCCAGCTCACCAGGTAGACTAGCGAAGAATGAGCAGTTCTTC.